The table lists the clone carrying this T cell receptor (beta chain) with many counts. What it binds is unknown. This entry comes from a study of neurological immune-mediated disorders. Study conclusions and caveats: Subjects shared no identical expanded-clone CDR3 amino acid sequences, suggesting private TCR-beta repertoires in all groups.

Each CDR3 protein is one row after TCRdb ran MiXCR on the 5' RACE reads. The sample consists of roughly 120,000 distinct CDR3 sequences, 3.2% of them appearing once. Sequences were obtained from PBMCs. This sequence was found in a woman aged 30 to 39 with multiple sclerosis.

The CDR3: CASSSDRVSYNEQFF. DNA of the CDR3: TGTGCCAGCAGTTCAGACAGGGTCTCCTACAATGAGCAGTTCTTC. The chain recombines TRBV12-3 or TRBV12-4 with TRBJ2-1; TRBD1 matches 7 bases. The CDR3 runs to 15 residues. V was pared by 4 bases and J by 0 bases, with 3 bases of the junction left unmatched.